Presented here are 18 T cell receptor beta chains from one specimen sequenced in a study of cytomegalovirus exposure and HLA in healthy donors. Using immunoSEQ multiplex PCR, the repertoire was profiled, and TCRdb retains in-frame clones only, with some absent. This sample yields roughly 330,000 clones, of which around 90% are seen a single time; approximately 1.1% belongs to the top ten. The sample consisted of PBMCs. Every receptor here comes from a woman in her twenties or thirties in good health and CMV-seropositive.

The chain's CDR3 is CASSLIGTLGETQYF. Written as DNA, the CDR3 is TGTGCCAGCAGCCTAATCGGGACGCTGGGAGAGACCCAGTACTTC. The chain is built from TRBV11-2 and TRBJ2-5; tentatively, D is TRBD1 or TRBD2 (5 bases each). CDR1 is SGHAT and CDR2 is FQNNGV in the germline V gene. Trimming took off 5 bases at V and 4 bases at J, with 17 bases between the two ends. The CDR3 totals 15 residues.

To note about this clone: Because the CDR3's place on the DNA is in doubt, the DNA is left out and the CDR3 is given as listed by TCRdb. V is TRBV6-1 and J is TRBJ2-3; the table's D gene call, TRBD2, was not cross checked with the DNA. The length of the CDR3 is 16 amino acids, counting both ends. In germline, CDR1 is MNHNS, CDR2 SASEGT. CDR3 amino acids: CASSDTFGSGTDTQYF.

This rearrangement joins TRBV30 to TRBJ2-6; perhaps TRBD1 as D (5 bases). Germline CDR1 GTSNPN, CDR2 SVGIG (reference sequence). The CDR3 totals 12 residues. V lost 4 bases to trimming and J lost 8 bases, with 9 bases between them. The CDR3 region has the DNA TGTGCCTGGACGCCAGGGCCCAACGTCCTGACTTTC. This sequence encodes CAWTPGPNVLTF.

This clone appeared a single time. This chain connects TRBV5-1 to TRBJ1-2; TRBD1 matches at 11 bases. Germline V gene data show CDR1 as SGHRS and CDR2 as YFSETQ. The V and J ends lost 4 bases and 9 bases, in that order; junction bases with no gene match: 8. This CDR3 contains 14 residues. This CDR3 reads CASSGEGQGASYTF. The DNA for the CDR3 is TGCGCCAGCAGCGGAGAAGGACAGGGGGCGAGCTACACCTTC. Filled out from reference TRBV5-1 and TRBJ1-2, the complete variable domain reads KAGVTQTPRYLIKTRGQQVTLSCSPISGHRSVSWYQQTPGQGLQFLFEYFSETQRNKGNFPGRFSGRQFSNSRSEMNVSTLELGDSALYLCASSGEGQGASYTFGSGTRLTVV.

CDR3 amino acids: CASSYSGRTYGYTF. The CDR3 DNA sequence: TGTGCCAGCAGTTACTCAGGACGGACCTATGGCTACACCTTC. The chain is built from TRBV6-6 and TRBJ1-2; no definite D call. The CDR3 is made up of 14 amino acids. Germline loops: CDR1 MNHNY, CDR2 SVGAGI (reference sequence). Deletions cut 0 bases from V and 4 bases from J, with 9 bases between.

J is TRBJ2-7 and V is TRBV6-6, with 7 bases lining up with TRBD1. Losses at the gene ends were 5 bases for V and 3 bases for J; bases not matched to a gene: 7. The CDR3 loop spans 14 amino acids. Germline CDR1 reads MNHNY; CDR2 reads SVGAGI (reference sequence). The CDR3 DNA is TGTGCCAGCAGTCCCACCGACAGGGTCTACGAGCAGTACTTC. Its translation: CASSPTDRVYEQYF.

This clone was recorded at least ten times. The sample contains more than one DNA sequence encoding this CDR3. This chain connects TRBV28 to TRBJ2-7, with 7 nucleotides matching TRBD1. The CDR3 totals 14 residues. V trimming: 6 bases; J trimming: 1 base; junction bases outside the gene matches: 6. Germline V gives CDR1 MDHEN, CDR2 SYDVKM. The CDR3 DNA reads as TGTGCCAGCAGCTTTCCGGGACAGTCCTACGAGCAGTACTTC. This gives the protein CASSFPGQSYEQYF.

The V and J genes are TRBV30 and TRBJ2-7; 12 bases are a match to TRBD2. Losses at the gene ends were 1 base for V and 4 bases for J; bases not matched to a gene: 5. The germline gives CDR1 GTSNPN, CDR2 SVGIG (reference sequence). The CDR3 has 15 residues. The CDR3 spells CAWSDGLAGFYEQYF. CDR3 sequence (DNA): TGTGCCTGGAGTGATGGACTAGCGGGATTTTACGAGCAGTACTTC.

This chain links TRBV28 with TRBJ1-2; D might be TRBD1 (6 bases). This CDR3 is 17 amino acids long. Trimming removed 5 bases from V and 7 bases from J, with 26 bases in between. The germline V gene has CDR1 MDHEN and CDR2 SYDVKM. The CDR3 DNA follows: TGTGCCAGCAGTCTACATGACAGGACGAATCTACTATTTGGCTACACCTTC. As protein: CASSLHDRTNLLFGYTF.

In DNA, the CDR3 is TGTGCCAGCGGAGAACAGGGGGTAGGGGAGCAGTTCTTC. Translated: CASGEQGVGEQFF. The V call is TRBV6-4, the J call TRBJ2-1; 8 nucleotides align to TRBD1. CDR3 length: 13 amino acids. J was trimmed by 10 bases and V by 8 bases; bases with no gene match: 10. Germline-derived CDR1 and CDR2 are MRHNA and SNTAGT.

The V call is TRBV5-6, the J call TRBJ1-5; D perhaps matches TRBD1 (6 bases). From germline, CDR1 is SGHDT and CDR2 YYEEEE. This CDR3 contains 15 residues. V lost 1 base, J lost 4 bases, and 12 bases lay in between. DNA for the CDR3: TGTGCCAGCAGCTTGTTCGACAGGAAGAATCAGCCCCAGCATTTT. Residues: CASSLFDRKNQPQHF.

The CDR3 bases are TGTGCCAGCAGTTCGACAGGTATCGATGAGCAGTTCTTC. It translates to CASSSTGIDEQFF. The rearrangement joins TRBV9 to TRBJ2-1, with D maybe TRBD1 (6 bases). V was shortened by 5 bases and J by 8 bases, with 14 bases between the two germline ends. The CDR3 has 13 residues. Germline CDR1 is SGDLS and CDR2 is YYNGEE.

This chain links TRBV11-1 with TRBJ1-1; a weak D match, TRBD1 (5 bases). Germline V CDR1 and CDR2: SGHAT, FQDESV (reference sequence). V was cut by 10 bases and J by 0 bases, with 12 bases left in between. The CDR3 totals 13 residues. The CDR3 DNA is TGTGCCACCGGCGACAGAATGAACACTGAAGCTTTCTTT. This codes for CATGDRMNTEAFF.

This clone has a single count. The genes are TRBV5-4 and TRBJ2-5; D unresolved. CDR1 and CDR2 (germline): SGHNT, YYREEE (reference sequence). This CDR3 is 14 amino acids long. V was trimmed by 6 bases and J by 5 bases, leaving 17 bases between them. CDR3 amino acids: CASTLGRSWETQYF. The CDR3 nucleotides read TGTGCCAGCACCCTGGGCAGGTCCTGGGAGACCCAGTACTTC.

This chain links TRBV5-8 with TRBJ2-7; D not certain. Trimming stripped 1 base from V and 5 bases from J, with 7 bases between. The CDR3 loop spans 12 amino acids. Germline loops: CDR1 SGHTS, CDR2 YDEGEE. For the CDR3, the DNA is TGTGCCAGCAGCTTGCTGATCCACGAGCAGTACTTC. Translated: CASSLLIHEQYF.

The chain uses TRBV7-2 and TRBJ2-5; no clear D. Germline loops: CDR1 SGHTA, CDR2 FQGNSA. CDR3 length equals 9 residues. Trimming stripped 8 bases from V and 5 bases from J, with 3 bases between. CDR3 residues: CASGETQYF. CDR3 DNA sequence: TGTGCCAGCGGGGAGACCCAGTACTTC.

The chain joins TRBV7-2 to TRBJ1-1; D is undetermined. CDR1 is SGHTA and CDR2 is FQGNSA in the germline V gene. V lost 5 bases to trimming and J lost 0 bases, with 10 bases between them. The CDR3 is 14 amino acids. The CDR3 reads CASSRPQLNTEAFF. CDR3 sequence (DNA): TGTGCCAGCAGCCGACCACAGTTGAACACTGAAGCTTTCTTT. Full variable domain (missing parts from reference TRBV7-2 and TRBJ1-1): GAGVSQSPSNKVTEKGKDVELRCDPISGHTALYWYRQSLGQGLEFLIYFQGNSAPDKSGLPSDRFSAERTGGSVSTLTIQRTQQEDSAVYLCASSRPQLNTEAFFGQGTRLTVV.

V and J are TRBV7-8 and TRBJ2-2, with TRBD2 matching over 11 bases. Germline assignment: CDR1 SGHVS and CDR2 FQNEAQ. CDR3 length: 17 amino acids. Trimming cost V 7 bases and J 0 bases; bases outside gene matches: 7. The CDR3 bases are TGTGCCAGCACCCCACTAGCGGGAGACCCGAACACCGGGGAGCTGTTTTTT. It encodes CASTPLAGDPNTGELFF.